The source of this T cell receptor beta chain is a study of blood T cell repertoires in COVID-19. This clone appeared once. Original handling: Counts of nucleated cells, estimated from reference gene primer amplification, were obtained. Clones were read by immunoSEQ multiplex PCR, and TCRdb kept only the in-frame ones, dropping some. Clone size and the V and J calls come from that table; the DNA yielded D and trimming. The repertoire holds approximately 130,000 clones, with 70% to 90% as singletons. Input material: peripheral blood. The sequence was collected from a human donor in a cohort sampled during active COVID-19.

The chain's CDR3 is CATSLGQGGNQPQHF. The CDR3 bases are TGTGCCACCAGTTTGGGACAGGGGGGCAATCAGCCCCAGCATTTT. The chain links TRBV15 to TRBJ1-5, with 11 bases fitting TRBD1. The CDR3 length is 15 residues. Germline loops: CDR1 LNHNV, CDR2 YYDKDF (reference sequence). The trim removed 6 bases at V and 2 bases at J, leaving 3 bases unmatched.